The 12 T cell receptor beta chains in this list originate from one sample, sequenced in a study of cytomegalovirus exposure and HLA in healthy donors. Both 60 Vbeta primers and 13 Jbeta primers went into the PCR. Data came from immunoSEQ multiplex PCR; TCRdb stores just in-frame clones and leaves some out. The sample has 150,000 to 200,000 clones; almost 80% are singletons. Source material: PBMCs. These receptors all stem from a man between 18 and 35 years old in good health and CMV-seropositive.

This chain connects TRBV7-6 to TRBJ2-2; the match to TRBD2 covers 9 bases. The length of the CDR3 is 16 residues. J was trimmed by 7 bases and V by 1 base; bases with no gene match: 7. CDR1 and CDR2 (germline): SGHVS, FNYEAQ. The CDR3 here is CASSLGVAGVGGELFF. The CDR3 nucleotides are TGTGCCAGCAGCTTAGGGGTAGCGGGAGTAGGCGGGGAGCTGTTTTTT.

This CDR3 is CASSLSGGSETQYF. The CDR3 nucleotides read TGTGCCAGTAGCCTGAGTGGGGGGTCGGAGACCCAGTACTTC. This rearrangement joins TRBV19 to TRBJ2-5; tentative D call: TRBD2 (6 bases). With 6 bases removed from V and 5 bases from J, the gap between germline ends came to 16 bases. This CDR3 is 14 amino acids long. In germline, CDR1 is LNHDA, CDR2 SQIVND (reference sequence).

This chain connects TRBV2 to TRBJ1-2, with 9 bases fitting TRBD1. Germline assignment: CDR1 SNHLY and CDR2 FYNNEI. The V gene end was trimmed by 1 base and the J gene end by 1 base; junction bases not matched to a gene: 1. CDR3 length: 15 amino acids. The CDR3 nucleotides are TGTGCCAGCAGTGAAGGGACAGGGGTTAACTATGGCTACACCTTC. This translates into CASSEGTGVNYGYTF.

This clone appeared a few times. The V call is TRBV19, the J call TRBJ1-5; D not resolved. From germline, CDR1 is LNHDA and CDR2 SQIVND (reference sequence). The CDR3 spans 15 residues. Trimming left V 6 bases short and J 6 bases short, with 18 bases between. CDR3 residues: CASSRPGNRAQPQHF. Written as DNA, the CDR3 is TGTGCCAGTAGCCGGCCAGGAAATCGAGCTCAGCCCCAGCATTTT. Full variable domain (missing parts from reference TRBV19 and TRBJ1-5): DGGITQSPKYLFRKEGQNVTLSCEQNLNHDAMYWYRQDPGQGLRLIYYSQIVNDFQKGDIAEGYSVSREKKESFPLTVTSAQKNPTAFYLCASSRPGNRAQPQHFGDGTRLSIL.

The V call is TRBV5-1, the J call TRBJ2-1; 8 bases are a match to TRBD1. V gave up 3 bases and J gave up 4 bases; unmatched junction bases: 3. This CDR3 region has 14 residues. Germline CDR1 and CDR2: SGHRS and YFSETQ. The CDR3 reads CASSSDRGYNEQFF. CDR3 sequence (DNA): TGCGCCAGCAGCTCTGACAGGGGTTACAATGAGCAGTTCTTC.

V gene TRBV19 combines with J gene TRBJ2-4; tentatively, D is TRBD2 (6 bases). With 11 bases removed from V and 3 bases from J, the gap between germline ends came to 8 bases. The CDR3 has 11 residues. CDR1 and CDR2 (germline): LNHDA, SQIVND (reference sequence). Here the CDR3 reads CAAGGKNIQYF. CDR3 in DNA: TGTGCCGCCGGGGGCAAAAACATTCAGTACTTC.

This CDR3 is CASSPGTTNEQYF. The CDR3 DNA sequence: TGTGCCAGCAGTCCCGGGACAACGAACGAGCAGTACTTC. The chain has TRBV28 and TRBJ2-7; D perhaps matches TRBD1 (6 bases). There are 13 residues in the CDR3. Germline V gives CDR1 MDHEN, CDR2 SYDVKM. Trimming left V 5 bases short and J 5 bases short, with 13 bases between.

V usage is TRBV2 and J usage is TRBJ2-6; tentative D call: TRBD1 (5 bases). CDR3 length: 14 amino acids. Germline lookup yields CDR1 SNHLY and CDR2 FYNNEI. V was trimmed by 4 bases and J by 2 bases, leaving 6 bases between them. The CDR3 protein is CASSAGPGANVLTF. The CDR3 DNA sequence: TGTGCCAGCAGTGCAGGGCCTGGGGCCAACGTCCTGACTTTC.

The J gene is TRBJ1-2, the V gene TRBV6-5; maybe TRBD1 (6 bases). From germline, CDR1 is MNHEY and CDR2 SVGAGI. The CDR3 consists of 13 residues. Trimming shortened V by 2 bases and J by 8 bases, and 12 bases separated the two germline ends. The CDR3 DNA follows: TGTGCCAGCAGTTACGGGGCAGGGGAAGGCTACACCTTC. Amino acids: CASSYGAGEGYTF.

This clone was seen a few times. J is TRBJ1-2 and V is TRBV18, with D possibly TRBD1 on 5 matching bases. The CDR3 totals 14 residues. Germline assignment: CDR1 KGHSH and CDR2 LQKENI. V dropped 4 bases and J dropped 0 bases, with 9 bases sitting between them. The CDR3 DNA reads as TGTGCCAGCTCACTTGGGGCGTCTAACTATGGCTACACCTTC. Translation: CASSLGASNYGYTF.

The V gene is TRBV2, the J gene TRBJ2-1, with 8 bases lining up with TRBD1. This CDR3 is 13 amino acids long. The V segment lost 6 bases and the J segment 10 bases; nucleotides outside the gene matches: 8. Germline assignment: CDR1 SNHLY and CDR2 FYNNEI. DNA of the CDR3: TGTGCCAGCAGCGTAGACAGGGGAGGAGAGCAGTTCTTC. Its translation: CASSVDRGGEQFF.

The V gene is TRBV28, the J gene TRBJ2-1; D not certain. The CDR3 is 12 residues long. Germline lookup yields CDR1 MDHEN and CDR2 SYDVKM. V lost 2 bases and J 6 bases, leaving 5 bases between the germline ends. In nucleotides, the CDR3 is TGTGCCAGCAGTTTAGAAGCCAATGAGCAGTTCTTC. Translation: CASSLEANEQFF.